This T cell receptor beta chain was sequenced for a study of cytomegalovirus exposure and HLA in healthy donors (dated by TCRdb to 2017 to 2019). About the full investigation: An earlier analysis of roughly 630 of the donors reported 250 to 300 Gb of sequence data and 100 million to 130 million unique TCR beta sequences from 190 million or so T cells. A later analysis re-examined previously published TCR beta repertoires from more than 600 donors and added high-resolution HLA genotyping to investigate patterns of TCR occurrence. In addition to the first cohort of roughly 700 subjects, a separate validation cohort of 130 or so different subjects was used. Every repertoire in the discovery cohort had been generated on one and the same sequencing platform. An earlier analysis of some 600 of the donors applied high-throughput TCR beta sequencing to assess whether each TCR beta V gene segment acted as functional or pseudogenic. The study aimed to test whether cataloging public T cell receptors could reveal signatures of past pathogen exposure. Typing coverage differed by locus: A, B, C, DRB1 and DQB1 were typed in about 629-640 donors, DQA1 in 522, DPA1 in 600 to 610, and DPB1 in roughly 470. The study profiled the T cell repertoires of under 850 subjects by immunosequencing and related them to cytomegalovirus serostatus. Among 398 genotyped donors of the cohort, an average of approximately 230,000 unique TCR beta nucleotide sequences were sequenced per donor, roughly 20% of them non-productive. An early release covering over 500 HLA-typed donors comprised 250 to 350 gigabases of sequencing data and about 90 million unique TCR sequences. Genome-wide SNP genotypes for about 55% of the roughly 670 donors were used in a later genetic analysis, which treated that subset as a discovery cohort. Class I and class II HLA loci were covered by the typing at four-digit resolution. Among the roughly 390 genotyped donors, approximately 76% belonged to the genetic ancestry cluster associated with self-reported Caucasian donors. In the later analysis, no new phenotypic data were used to find candidate immune exposures; instead, reliance was placed on TCR beta sequences and their occurrence across donors. Donor age, sex, ethnicity and CMV serostatus were compiled together with the repertoire data. To predict cytomegalovirus infection status, the study combined high-throughput TCR immunosequencing, statistical association of individual TCRs with disease status, and machine learning. Four to six DR-DQ haplotypes were handled as single units for association and clustering, since linkage in the cohort was strong. Results and caveats for the whole study, not just this receptor: Linkage disequilibrium might explain the correlated functional status among segregating V segments, but an unknown experimental factor could not be ruled out. While some public TCRs were present in many individuals, most TCR sequences turned up only very rarely across donors. Compared with equally common non-associated chains, HLA-associated TCR beta chains in a later analysis were more clonally expanded and had lower generation probabilities. When HLA alleles, especially DR and DQ, strongly co-occurred, attributing TCR associations to individual alleles was difficult. Compared with the approximately 670-donor mean, donors in an Asian-associated ancestry cluster had fewer N-insertions in productive TCRs, according to a later genetic analysis. According to a later analysis, parvovirus B19, influenza, CMV and Epstein-Barr virus appeared linked to several top co-occurrence clusters. Because HLA typing was missing for some donors at each locus, association tests included only the typed subset. V-gene and J-gene trimming of TCR beta chains was associated with a missense DCLRE1C variant in a later genetic analysis, and the association was replicated in an independent cohort. A further reported finding was that TCR beta sequences accurately predicted the HLA-A and HLA-B alleles for most subjects in the first cohort. For the cohort, immune exposure information was limited to CMV serostatus. In a later analysis, the rate of TCR association differed among HLA loci, with DRB1 alleles having the most associated TCRs and HLA-C alleles having the fewest. In vitro tests confirmed that three of the cytomegalovirus-associated TCR beta chains recognize cytomegalovirus antigens. A total of some 180 TCR beta chains were listed by the study as associated with cytomegalovirus. The classifier was reported to diagnose cytomegalovirus status with high specificity and sensitivity in both the original cohort and the validation cohort. The sequencing pipeline was judged likely to have produced a cluster of highly shared sequence variants as a technical artifact. Broadly in line with IMGT annotations, most TCR beta V segments showed up in productive rearrangements about 87% or about 30% of the time in an earlier analysis of 450 to 600 of the donors. Presence/absence analyses assumed roughly uniform sequencing depth across donors, an assumption that may not hold. The earlier analysis of 587 of the donors excluded some 15 rarely observed V segments, including chromosome 9 orphons, because counts were too low. This cohort had only TCR beta chains sequenced, and the lack of alpha or paired-chain data limited which features could be detected. According to the authors, the approach could potentially be generalized to other disease states and immunological phenotypes. A later analysis found that most CMV-associated TCR beta chains appeared HLA-restricted, with HLA associations seemingly driven largely by CMV exposure. At a false discovery rate of 0.05, a later analysis linked 16,951 TCR beta sequences to specific HLA alleles. Some IMGT-functional V segments, including TRBV6-2 and TRBV6-3, could not be distinguished by the 87-base-pair reads and were therefore excluded.

A remark on this clone: Its specific antigen is unknown. Within one base of it there is no much larger clone, and no base qualities were kept.

Library prep was done by the immunoSEQ multiplex PCR assay. For the multiplex PCR, a mixture combining 60 forward primers for TCR Vbeta segments and 13 reverse primers for TCR Jbeta segments was used. The CDR3 region of rearranged TCR beta genes was amplified from genomic DNA with a multiplex PCR assay. The amplified TCR beta libraries were sequenced on the Illumina HiSeq System as 87-base-pair reads. For the original study's pipeline: A later analysis counted about 80 million unique TCR beta chains across the 550 to 700 repertoires, and 10 million to 11 million of these chains were shared by at least two donors. A nearest-neighbor algorithm error-corrected the raw reads and collapsed the reads into unique sequences, merging closely related sequences to remove PCR and sequencing errors. To assign V, D and J gene segments, CDR3 sequences were aligned to IMGT reference sequences. Each retained sequence needed at least a six-nucleotide match to both a V gene segment and a J gene segment. Rearrangements were called productive when the CDR3 lacked stop codons and stayed in frame with V and J; all others were non-productive. Following IMGT convention, CDR3 was defined as the stretch from the second conserved V-encoded cysteine up to the conserved J-encoded phenylalanine. The earlier analysis of about 500 of the donors excluded sequences that lacked an unambiguous match to a single V gene segment. In an earlier analysis of more than 500 of the donors, a V segment was called functional when productive rearrangements were above 56.7%, and segregating when the standard deviation between donors exceeded 5%. A statistical classification framework was developed to diagnose cytomegalovirus status using the catalog of TCR beta chain sequences. In a later analysis, TCR nucleotide sequences were compared against IMGT/GENE-DB human TR gene sequences so that V and J genes could be assigned. In a later analysis, CDR3 sequences and most-parsimonious VDJ recombination scenarios were assigned using the TCRdist pipeline. A later analysis defined each TCR beta chain by its CDR3 amino acid sequence plus V-gene family, and excluded reads lacking a unique V-gene family. As a way to deal with suspected cross-contamination and a sequencing artifact, a later analysis dropped 592 nucleotide sequences that were highly shared and had low generation probability. In a later analysis, a clonal expansion index was calculated for each public chain from normalized within-repertoire ranks of inferred template counts. In a later analysis, generation probabilities were computed with a VDJ recombination model fitted to out-of-frame rearrangements, and the resulting probabilities were checked against IGoR. In a later analysis, hypergeometric tests were used to score TCR-TCR, TCR-HLA and TCR-CMV co-occurrence, with a repertoire-size bias correction applied to TCR pairs. To estimate false discovery rates, a later analysis permuted the HLA or CMV assignments 20 times. In a later analysis, co-occurring TCRs were grouped using DBSCAN, and TCRdist sequence similarity was added for clustering within HLA-allele-positive subsets. For co-occurrence clustering, repertoires with fewer than 30,000 or more than 120,000 public chains were excluded, along with five repertoires with anomalous nucleotide sharing. TCRdb mirrors the immuneACCESS table, restricted to in-frame sequences. Some clones are absent from its copies; in checked studies, under half trace to an unresolved V gene, and the reason for the others is unknown. V and J calls and clone size come straight from that table; D and trimming were deduced from the DNA. The sample yields about 110,000 clones; more than 75% were counted once. The top ten constitute roughly 6.5% of the sample.

In total, over 600 healthy bone marrow donors made up the cohort. At the time of sampling, all cohort members were nominally healthy, though unrecorded immune exposures were likely present. The donor was CMV seropositive and was included in the group of 250 to 350 seropositive cohort members. Every donor gave a peripheral blood sample, and the peripheral blood mononuclear cells from that sample were used for TCR beta sequencing. The Qiagen DNeasy Blood Extraction Kit was used to extract genomic DNA from the blood cell samples. CDR1 and CDR2, per the germline V gene (reference sequence), are MNHNY and SVGAGI. Between the V and J ends, shortened by 7 bases and 5 bases respectively, the junction contains 9 bases. The CDR3 measures 12 amino acids from cysteine to phenylalanine. Only the CDR3 portion is preserved as DNA: 36 bases, with reading frame beginning at the first base.

This chain is built from TRBV6-6 and TRBJ2-4; the D gene lacks a confident call. The sequence was collected from a woman aged 45 to 65 in good health and CMV-seropositive. Sequenced: PBMCs. The DNA is TGTGCCAGCAACCCGACTCAAAACATTCAGTACTTC. It specifies CASNPTQNIQYF.